The 8 T cell receptor beta chains given below trace back to one sample, sequenced in a study of T cell changes during pregnancy in multiple sclerosis. Profiled with immunoSEQ multiplex PCR; TCRdb holds only in-frame clones, not every one. The sample includes over 20,000 clones, less than 90% of them seen just once. The specimen comprised CD8+ T cells from peripheral blood mononuclear cells, sampled after pregnancy. These receptors were taken from a female donor with multiple sclerosis, enrolled in a pregnancy study.

The sample holds a few counts of this clone. V and J are TRBV10-3 and TRBJ2-7; possible D gene TRBD2, 6 bases. This CDR3 is built from 14 residues. The V end lost 8 bases, the J end lost 2 bases, and 16 bases lay between the germline ends. Per germline, CDR1 ENHRY and CDR2 SYGVKD. Here the CDR3 reads CAIGIAGPTYEQYF. The CDR3 bases are TGTGCCATCGGGATTGCGGGACCTACCTACGAGCAGTACTTC.

The rearrangement joins TRBV7-9 to TRBJ1-5, with D possibly TRBD1 on 6 matching bases. CDR3 length: 14 amino acids. Germline V lookup: CDR1 SEHNR, CDR2 FQNEAQ (reference sequence). Trimming took off 2 bases at V and 4 bases at J, with 9 bases between the two ends. The CDR3 DNA follows: TGTGCCAGCAGCTTATCGACAGGAAATCAGCCCCAGCATTTT. Translating gives CASSLSTGNQPQHF.

The chain joins TRBV6-4 to TRBJ2-1; TRBD1 matches 10 bases. Germline CDR1 MRHNA, CDR2 SNTAGT. The CDR3 sequence is 15 residues long. V gave up 4 bases and J gave up 7 bases; unmatched junction bases: 7. The CDR3 loop reads CASSGSPGQGNEQFF. The CDR3 DNA sequence: TGTGCCAGCAGTGGCTCTCCGGGACAGGGGAATGAGCAGTTCTTC.

The J gene is TRBJ2-7, the V gene TRBV5-1, with TRBD1 matching over 7 bases. Germline values: CDR1 SGHRS, CDR2 YFSETQ. This CDR3 has 14 residues. The J segment lost 2 bases and the V segment lost 4 bases, leaving 6 bases of the junction unmatched. Written as DNA, the CDR3 is TGCGCCAGCAGCCCAGGGGACAGTCCCTACGAGCAGTACTTC. Residues: CASSPGDSPYEQYF.

CDR3 DNA: TGTGCCAGCAGTACCCTGACAGGGGACCCCTATGGCTACACCTTC. Translated: CASSTLTGDPYGYTF. The genes are TRBV6-6 and TRBJ1-2, with 8 bases identical to TRBD1. Per germline, CDR1 MNHNY and CDR2 SVGAGI (reference sequence). The CDR3 is 15 amino acids. Germline trimming cut 5 bases from V and 4 bases from J; bases unmatched to any gene: 9.

The chain recombines TRBV14 with TRBJ2-1, with D perhaps matching TRBD2 (5 bases). Germline V CDR1 and CDR2: SGHDN, FVKESK. The CDR3 contains 18 residues. The V and J ends lost 0 bases and 7 bases respectively, with 22 bases between them. CDR3 amino acids: CASSQDVVELSGVNEQFF. The DNA of the CDR3 is TGTGCCAGCAGCCAAGACGTTGTAGAGCTTTCCGGGGTGAATGAGCAGTTCTTC.

This chain joins TRBV11-2 and TRBJ2-1; 7 bases align to TRBD2. The length of the CDR3 is 16 residues. In germline, CDR1 is SGHAT, CDR2 FQNNGV. The trim removed 2 bases at V and 3 bases at J, leaving 7 bases unmatched. The CDR3 DNA sequence: TGTGCCAGCAGCTTAATTTTAGGGAGGGTCTACAATGAGCAGTTCTTC. Its protein product is CASSLILGRVYNEQFF.

This chain joins TRBV6-6 and TRBJ2-7; D is possibly TRBD2 (6 bases). CDR1 is MNHNY and CDR2 is SVGAGI in the germline V gene (reference sequence). V was trimmed by 0 bases and J by 2 bases, leaving 11 bases between them. The CDR3 is 15 residues long. The CDR3 sequence is CASSYSPGAAYEQYF. CDR3 coding DNA: TGTGCCAGCAGTTACTCACCGGGAGCGGCCTACGAGCAGTACTTC.